This passage covers 29 T cell receptor beta chains from one sample sequenced in a study of T-cell reconstitution after alpha-beta-depleted transplantation in children. A library of TCRbeta sequences, prepared with unique molecular identifiers, was generated. MiXCR, run by TCRdb on the PCR reads, gives a single entry per CDR3 protein. Here the sample spans approximately 200,000 distinct CDR3 sequences, approximately 6.8% being singletons. The source was PBMCs, collected before TCRalphabeta/CD19-depleted stem cell transplant. All receptors derive from a girl under three years old with combined immunodeficiency, due to receive a stem cell transplant.

This clonotype has ten or more counts. This sequence joins TRBV7-3 and TRBJ2-3, with D possibly matching TRBD2 (6 bases). The ends were cut back, 4 bases at V and 4 bases at J, with 9 bases in the middle. The CDR3 sequence is 13 residues long. Germline CDR1 is SGHTA and CDR2 is FQGTGA. The CDR3 DNA is TGTGCCAGCAGCTCCGGAGGGGCAGATACGCAGTATTTT. Amino acid sequence: CASSSGGADTQYF. Together with reference TRBV7-3 and TRBJ2-3, the CDR3 gives the full variable domain: GAGVSQTPSNKVTEKGKYVELRCDPISGHTALYWYRQSLGQGPEFLIYFQGTGAADDSGLPNDRFFAVRPEGSVSTLKIQRTERGDSAVYLCASSSGGADTQYFGPGTRLTVL.

Of note for this clonotype: A much larger clonotype is one base distant, so this may be a read error. Here the CDR3 omits its conserved ending phenylalanine or tryptophan, so a read error is the likely source. The rearrangement uses TRBV5-6 and TRBJ1-4, with D uncertain. The germline V gene has CDR1 SGHDT and CDR2 YYEEEE. Trimming left V 3 bases short and J 6 bases short, with 12 bases between. The CDR3 spans 14 residues. The CDR3 spells CASSSPIQDEKLFY. Written as DNA, the CDR3 is TGTGCCAGCAGCTCCCCCATTCAGGATGAAAAACTGTTTTAT.

This clonotype was seen ten or more times. This sequence joins TRBV6-5 and TRBJ2-1; 10 bases fit TRBD2. V lost 0 bases to trimming and J lost 5 bases; unmatched junction nucleotides: 10. The CDR3 spans 18 residues. Germline V gene sequence: CDR1 MNHEY, CDR2 SVGAGI. The CDR3 DNA is TGTGCCAGCAGTTACTCCCTGAATGGACTAGCGGTTGACAATGAGCAGTTCTTC. Translation: CASSYSLNGLAVDNEQFF.

This clonotype was observed at least ten times. The genes are TRBV20-1 and TRBJ2-1; TRBD2 agrees at 11 bases. The CDR3 covers 14 residues. Germline loops: CDR1 DFQATT, CDR2 SNEGSKA (reference sequence). The V segment lost 4 bases and the J segment 5 bases; nucleotides outside the gene matches: 4. Written as DNA, the CDR3 is TGCAGTGCTATCGGGACTAGCGGTGACAATGAGCAGTTCTTC. Its translation: CSAIGTSGDNEQFF.

V is TRBV5-1 and J is TRBJ2-6; D is ambiguous. The CDR3 loop spans 14 amino acids. The V gene lost 4 bases and the J gene lost 4 bases, with 9 bases spanning the gap. Germline loops: CDR1 SGHRS, CDR2 YFSETQ. The DNA for the CDR3 is TGCGCCAGCAGCCACGAACCAGGGGCCAACGTCCTGACTTTC. It encodes CASSHEPGANVLTF.

The chain has TRBV9 and TRBJ1-1; D remains ambiguous. Germline CDR1 SGDLS, CDR2 YYNGEE. Trimming removed 4 bases at V and 7 bases at J, with 14 bases between. This CDR3 is 13 amino acids long. The CDR3 reads CASSPAAPSEAFF. For the CDR3, the DNA is TGTGCCAGCAGCCCAGCCGCTCCCAGTGAAGCTTTCTTT.

This clonotype was observed at least ten times. The chain couples TRBV2 to TRBJ2-1; the D is unclear. From germline, CDR1 is SNHLY and CDR2 FYNNEI. The CDR3 extends over 12 amino acids. V dropped 3 bases and J dropped 8 bases, with 8 bases sitting between them. The CDR3 DNA is TGTGCCAGCAGTGATCTAGGGTATGAGCAGTTCTTC. It codes for CASSDLGYEQFF.

J is TRBJ2-7 and V is TRBV12-3 or TRBV12-4, with D possibly being TRBD2 (5 bases). The CDR3 extends over 12 amino acids. V lost 6 bases to trimming and J lost 6 bases, with 12 bases between them. The DNA for the CDR3 is TGTGCCAGCAGCTTGGACTCGGGCGAGCAGTACTTC. This sequence encodes CASSLDSGEQYF.

This clonotype occurred many times. The J gene is TRBJ1-1, the V gene TRBV6-2 or TRBV6-3; D uncertain. The CDR3 has 17 residues. The V and J ends lost 4 bases and 0 bases respectively, with 18 bases between them. Germline V CDR1 and CDR2: MNHEY, SVGEGT. CDR3 residues: CASSSPPGPTMNTEAFF. CDR3 bases: TGTGCCAGCAGTTCTCCACCGGGCCCCACTATGAACACTGAAGCTTTCTTT.

At least ten counts were recorded for this clonotype. V is TRBV4-1 and J is TRBJ1-1; the D gene is possibly TRBD1 (6 bases). The V end was cut by 3 bases, the J end by 5 bases, with 19 bases between. The CDR3 extends over 16 amino acids. Germline values: CDR1 MGHRA, CDR2 YSYEKL. The CDR3 DNA reads TGCGCCAGCAGCCAGGGTGGCCGGGGGCGAGGGACTGAAGCTTTCTTT. It codes for CASSQGGRGRGTEAFF.

This clonotype was seen at least ten times. This chain links TRBV6-5 with TRBJ2-3; D perhaps matches TRBD1 (6 bases). In germline, CDR1 is MNHEY, CDR2 SVGAGI. V was shortened by 2 bases and J by 2 bases, with 17 bases between the two germline ends. CDR3 length equals 17 residues. The chain's CDR3 is CASSYLVGGALTDTQYF. The CDR3 nucleotides are TGTGCCAGCAGTTACCTCGTAGGGGGAGCCCTCACAGATACGCAGTATTTT.

The gene calls are TRBV11-2 and TRBJ1-2, with 9 bases fitting TRBD1. Per germline, CDR1 SGHAT and CDR2 FQNNGV. The CDR3 loop spans 13 amino acids. With V trimmed by 5 bases and J by 7 bases, 5 bases remained unmatched. For the CDR3, the DNA is TGTGCCAGCAGCGTGACGGACAGGGGTGGCTACACCTTC. This codes for CASSVTDRGGYTF.

This clonotype occurred many times. The CDR3 nucleotides read TGTGCCAGCAGTTACTCGCTCATCAATGAGCAGTTCTTC. It specifies CASSYSLINEQFF. The gene calls are TRBV6-5 and TRBJ2-1, with no clear D. The V and J ends lost 0 bases and 6 bases respectively, with 6 bases between them. The CDR3 length is 13 residues. Per germline, CDR1 MNHEY and CDR2 SVGAGI.

This clonotype was observed many times. The chain employs TRBV15 and TRBJ2-5; no firm D call. CDR3 size: 12 residues. Trimming removed 3 bases at V and 7 bases at J, with 9 bases between. The V gene's germline CDR1 is LNHNV and CDR2 YYDKDF (reference sequence). CDR3 amino acids: CATSSEEATQYF. The CDR3, as DNA: TGTGCCACCAGCAGTGAAGAAGCGACCCAGTACTTC.

At least ten counts were recorded for this clonotype. V usage is TRBV20-1 and J usage is TRBJ2-1; 11 positions agree with TRBD2. V was clipped by 4 bases and J by 6 bases; unmatched bases: 5. From germline, CDR1 is DFQATT and CDR2 SNEGSKA (reference sequence). The CDR3 has 14 residues. CDR3 residues: CSATSSGGSNEQFF. In DNA form, the CDR3 reads TGCAGTGCTACCTCTAGCGGGGGGTCCAATGAGCAGTTCTTC.

This clonotype was picked up many times. The CDR3 DNA is TGTGCCAGCAGCTTTTCGGACAGGGGAATTTTCTACGAGCAGTACTTC. The encoded protein is CASSFSDRGIFYEQYF. The gene calls are TRBV7-9 and TRBJ2-7; TRBD1 matches 9 bases. CDR3 length: 16 residues. Germline assignment: CDR1 SEHNR and CDR2 FQNEAQ (reference sequence). The V gene end was trimmed by 3 bases and the J gene end by 3 bases; junction bases not matched to a gene: 9. Looking up the rest from reference TRBV7-9 and TRBJ2-7 gives the full variable domain: DTGVSQNPRHKITKRGQNVTFRCDPISEHNRLYWYRQTLGQGPEFLTYFQNEAQLEKSRLLSDRFSAERPKGSFSTLEIQRTEQGDSAMYLCASSFSDRGIFYEQYFGPGTRLTVT.

This clonotype was detected ten times or more. The chain employs TRBV24-1 and TRBJ2-3, with TRBD2 matching 9 bases. CDR1 and CDR2 from the germline V gene are KGHDR and SFDVKD. The trim removed 5 bases at V and 6 bases at J, leaving 5 bases unmatched. The CDR3 sequence is 14 residues long. The CDR3 DNA is TGTGCCACCAGTGGTGCGGGAGGGCTGGATACGCAGTATTTT. This sequence encodes CATSGAGGLDTQYF.

There are many counts of this clonotype. The chain couples TRBV18 to TRBJ2-2; 9 bases fit TRBD1. The CDR3 sequence is 16 residues long. CDR1 is KGHSH and CDR2 is LQKENI in the germline V gene. The V gene end was trimmed by 2 bases and the J gene end by 1 base; junction bases not matched to a gene: 2. The chain's CDR3 is CASSPTDRGNTGELFF. The CDR3 DNA follows: TGTGCCAGCTCACCAACGGACAGGGGGAACACCGGGGAGCTGTTTTTT.

This clonotype has a count of ten or more. The chain combines TRBV5-1 with TRBJ2-1; perhaps TRBD1 as D (5 bases). Germline V CDR1 and CDR2: SGHRS, YFSETQ. The CDR3 totals 16 residues. The V end lost 0 bases, the J end lost 2 bases, and 12 bases lay between the germline ends. DNA of the CDR3: TGCGCCAGCAGCTTGGCCAGGGTGGTAACCTACAATGAGCAGTTCTTC. Translating it yields CASSLARVVTYNEQFF. Drawing the rest from reference TRBV5-1 and TRBJ2-1, the complete variable domain is KAGVTQTPRYLIKTRGQQVTLSCSPISGHRSVSWYQQTPGQGLQFLFEYFSETQRNKGNFPGRFSGRQFSNSRSEMNVSTLELGDSALYLCASSLARVVTYNEQFFGPGTRLTVL.

In its sample, this clonotype was seen a few times. A much larger clone differs by one base, so this may be a read error. J is TRBJ2-2 and V is TRBV27; D gene unclear. The V gene's germline CDR1 is MNHEY and CDR2 SMNVEV (reference sequence). V lost 2 bases to trimming and J lost 3 bases, with 4 bases between them. CDR3 length equals 13 residues. The CDR3 loop is CASSLPDTGELFF. In nucleotides, the CDR3 is TGTGCCAGCAGTTTACCAGACACCGGGGAGCTGTTTTTT.

This clonotype was detected many times. CDR3 DNA sequence: TGTGCCAGCAGTTTAGGTTTATGGTGGAGGAGCTACGAGCAGTACTTC. This encodes CASSLGLWWRSYEQYF. The chain couples TRBV12-3 or TRBV12-4 to TRBJ2-7; the D gene is possibly TRBD2 (5 bases). The CDR3 spans 16 residues. Trimming took off 1 base at V and 3 bases at J, with 16 bases between the two ends.

This clonotype was counted ten times or more. The J gene is TRBJ2-7, the V gene TRBV28; TRBD2 agrees at 10 bases. The ends lost 7 bases at V and 1 base at J; junction bases unmatched: 4. The CDR3 contains 14 residues. Germline loops: CDR1 MDHEN, CDR2 SYDVKM. In DNA, the CDR3 is TGTGCCAGCACCGAACTAGCGGGATCCTACGAGCAGTACTTC. It encodes CASTELAGSYEQYF.

This clonotype was seen ten or more times. The V call is TRBV9, the J call TRBJ2-1; D is possibly TRBD1 (5 bases). CDR1 and CDR2 (germline): SGDLS, YYNGEE. This CDR3 is 16 amino acids long. V lost 3 bases, J lost 0 bases, and 13 bases lay in between. The CDR3 DNA reads TGTGCCAGCAGCGAAGCCAGACAGTACTCCTACAATGAGCAGTTCTTC. It encodes CASSEARQYSYNEQFF.

The sample holds a few counts of this clonotype. This rearrangement joins TRBV5-1 to TRBJ1-1; 7 nucleotides line up with TRBD1. Germline assignment: CDR1 SGHRS and CDR2 YFSETQ. The ends lost 5 bases at V and 4 bases at J; junction bases unmatched: 14. The CDR3 covers 16 residues. This chain's CDR3 is CASRSSEGATRTEAFF. The CDR3 region has the DNA TGCGCCAGCAGATCCTCCGAGGGGGCGACTCGCACTGAAGCTTTCTTT.

This clonotype came up many times. V and J are TRBV28 and TRBJ2-1, with no clear D. Germline CDR1 and CDR2: MDHEN and SYDVKM. With 3 bases removed from V and 6 bases from J, the gap between germline ends came to 18 bases. The CDR3 has 16 amino acids. For the CDR3, the DNA is TGTGCCAGCAGTTTGGGTCTGGCGGCCTCCCCCAATGAGCAGTTCTTC. It is translated as CASSLGLAASPNEQFF.

This clonotype occurred many times. This rearrangement joins TRBV28 to TRBJ2-2, with D possibly TRBD1 on 5 matching bases. Germline assignment: CDR1 MDHEN and CDR2 SYDVKM. V shed 2 bases and J shed 0 bases, with 25 bases lying between them. The CDR3 sequence is 21 residues long. The CDR3 coding sequence is TGTGCCAGCAGTTTACCCCCATATGTAGGGGCGCGGAACACGAACACCGGGGAGCTGTTTTTT. This sequence encodes CASSLPPYVGARNTNTGELFF.

V gene TRBV30 combines with J gene TRBJ2-1, with D possibly matching TRBD2 (5 bases). Trimming cost V 0 bases and J 0 bases, with 9 bases left between them. Looked up from germline, CDR1 is GTSNPN and CDR2 is SVGIG (reference sequence). The CDR3 length is 15 residues. The CDR3: CAWSVVLASYNEQFF. CDR3 DNA: TGTGCCTGGAGTGTAGTTCTAGCCTCCTACAATGAGCAGTTCTTC.

This chain links TRBV7-8 with TRBJ1-1, with a tentative D call TRBD1 (6 bases). The V end was cut by 3 bases, the J end by 0 bases, with 17 bases between. The length of the CDR3 is 17 residues. Germline assignment: CDR1 SGHVS and CDR2 FQNEAQ. The DNA for the CDR3 is TGTGCCAGCAGCTTCGTACAGGGCCCAGGAATGAACACTGAAGCTTTCTTT. As protein: CASSFVQGPGMNTEAFF.

This clonotype was seen at least ten times. V gene TRBV20-1 combines with J gene TRBJ2-1, with a possible D match to TRBD2 (5 bases). V was pared by 2 bases and J by 3 bases, with 11 bases between. The germline CDR1 and CDR2 sequences are DFQATT and SNEGSKA (reference sequence). This CDR3 has 14 amino acids. DNA of the CDR3: TGCAGTGCTAGACCCCTAGCAGTCTACAATGAGCAGTTCTTC. Residues: CSARPLAVYNEQFF.